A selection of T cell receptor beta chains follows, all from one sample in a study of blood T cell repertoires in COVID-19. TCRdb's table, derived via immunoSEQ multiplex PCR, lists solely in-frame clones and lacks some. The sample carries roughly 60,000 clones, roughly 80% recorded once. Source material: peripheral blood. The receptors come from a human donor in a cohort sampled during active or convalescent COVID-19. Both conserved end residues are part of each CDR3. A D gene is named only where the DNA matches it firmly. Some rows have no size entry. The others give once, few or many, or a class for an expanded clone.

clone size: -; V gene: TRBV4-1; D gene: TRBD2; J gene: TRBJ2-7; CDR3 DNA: TGCGCCAGCAGCCCGCGGACTAGCGGCACTTACGAGCAGTACTTC; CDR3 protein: CASSPRTSGTYEQYF
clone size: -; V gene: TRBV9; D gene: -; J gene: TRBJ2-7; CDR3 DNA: TGTGCCAGCAGCGTGGGCAGGGAAGGGTCCTACGAGCAGTACTTC; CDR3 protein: CASSVGREGSYEQYF
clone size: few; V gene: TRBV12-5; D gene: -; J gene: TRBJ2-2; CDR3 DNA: TGTGCTAGTGGTTTGCGGCAGGGGAGCACCGGGGAGCTGTTTTTT; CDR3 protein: CASGLRQGSTGELFF
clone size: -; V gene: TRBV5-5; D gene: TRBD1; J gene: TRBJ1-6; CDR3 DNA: TGTGCCAGCAGCCCAGGCGGGGACAGGGGGCCTAATTCACCCCTCCACTTT; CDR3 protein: CASSPGGDRGPNSPLHF
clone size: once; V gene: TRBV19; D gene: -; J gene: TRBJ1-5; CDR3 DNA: TGTGCCAGTAGTATCTTAGGCAGGGTAAACAATCAGCCCCAGCATTTT; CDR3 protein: CASSILGRVNNQPQHF
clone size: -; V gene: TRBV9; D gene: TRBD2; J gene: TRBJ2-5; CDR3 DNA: TGTGCCAGCAGCGTAGGCCCAGTGATAGCGGGGGTGGAGACCCAGTACTTC; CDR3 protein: CASSVGPVIAGVETQYF
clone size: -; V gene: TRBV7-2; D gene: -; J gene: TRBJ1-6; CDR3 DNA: TGTGCCAGCAGCTTAGGGAGCGGGTCACCCCTCCACTTT; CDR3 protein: CASSLGSGSPLHF
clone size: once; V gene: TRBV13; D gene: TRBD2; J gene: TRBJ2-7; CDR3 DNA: TGTGCCAGCAGCTCCGGACTAGCGGGGGGCCCCGACTCCTACGAGCAGTACTTC; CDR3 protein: CASSSGLAGGPDSYEQYF
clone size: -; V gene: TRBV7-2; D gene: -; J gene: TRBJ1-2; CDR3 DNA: TGTGCCAGCAGGGCCGGGGGGAGTTACCGTGGCTACACCTTC; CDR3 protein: CASRAGGSYRGYTF
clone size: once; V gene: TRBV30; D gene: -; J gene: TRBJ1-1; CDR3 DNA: TGTGCCTGGAGTGGGGTGGCCACTCGGGGAGCTTTCTTT; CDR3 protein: CAWSGVATRGAFF
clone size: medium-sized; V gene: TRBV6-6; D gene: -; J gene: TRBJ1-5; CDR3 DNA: TGTGCCAGCAGTTACGAGAGGGTTAATCAGCCCCAGCATTTT; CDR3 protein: CASSYERVNQPQHF
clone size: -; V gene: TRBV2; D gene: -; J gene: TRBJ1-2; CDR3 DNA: TGTGCCAGCAGTCCGGGGAACTATGGCTACACCTTC; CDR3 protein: CASSPGNYGYTF
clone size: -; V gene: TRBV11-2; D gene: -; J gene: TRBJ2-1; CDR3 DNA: TGTGCCAGCAGCTTTACAGGGGGGGGCTCCTACAATGAGCAGTTCTTC; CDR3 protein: CASSFTGGGSYNEQFF
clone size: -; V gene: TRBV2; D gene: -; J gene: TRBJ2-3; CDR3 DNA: TGTGCCAGCGGGAGCGGCACAGATACGCAGTATTTT; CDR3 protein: CASGSGTDTQYF
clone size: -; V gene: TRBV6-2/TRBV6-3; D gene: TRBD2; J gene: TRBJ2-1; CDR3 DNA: TGTGCCAGCAGTGATGGACTAGCGGGGGCTCTCTACAATGAGCAGTTCTTC; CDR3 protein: CASSDGLAGALYNEQFF